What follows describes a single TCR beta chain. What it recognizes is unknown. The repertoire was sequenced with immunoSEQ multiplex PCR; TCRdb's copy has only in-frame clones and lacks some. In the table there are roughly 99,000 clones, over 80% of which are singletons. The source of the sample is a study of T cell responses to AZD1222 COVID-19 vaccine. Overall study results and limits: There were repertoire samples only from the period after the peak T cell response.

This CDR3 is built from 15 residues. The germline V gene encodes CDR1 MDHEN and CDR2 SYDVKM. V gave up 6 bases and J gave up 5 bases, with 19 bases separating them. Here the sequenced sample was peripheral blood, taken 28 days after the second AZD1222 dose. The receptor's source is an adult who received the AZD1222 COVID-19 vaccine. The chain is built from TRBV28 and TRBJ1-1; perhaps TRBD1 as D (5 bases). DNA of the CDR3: TGTGCCAGCAGCACCCCAGGTTGGGGCAGGACTGAAGCTTTCTTT. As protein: CASSTPGWGRTEAFF.